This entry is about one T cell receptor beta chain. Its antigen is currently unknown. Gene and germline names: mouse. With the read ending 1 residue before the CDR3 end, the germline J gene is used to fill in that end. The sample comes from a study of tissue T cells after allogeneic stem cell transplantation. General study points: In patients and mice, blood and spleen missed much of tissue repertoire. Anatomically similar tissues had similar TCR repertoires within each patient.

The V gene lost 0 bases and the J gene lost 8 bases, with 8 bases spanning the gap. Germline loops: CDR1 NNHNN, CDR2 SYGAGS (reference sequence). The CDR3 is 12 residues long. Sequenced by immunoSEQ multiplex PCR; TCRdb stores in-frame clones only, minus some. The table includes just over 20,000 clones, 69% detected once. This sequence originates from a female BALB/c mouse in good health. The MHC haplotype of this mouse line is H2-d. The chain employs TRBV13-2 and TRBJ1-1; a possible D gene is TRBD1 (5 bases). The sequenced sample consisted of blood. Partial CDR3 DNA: TGTGCCAGCGGTGATGCAGGGCCCGAAGTCTTC. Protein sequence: CASGDAGPEVF. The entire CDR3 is CASGDAGPEVFF.